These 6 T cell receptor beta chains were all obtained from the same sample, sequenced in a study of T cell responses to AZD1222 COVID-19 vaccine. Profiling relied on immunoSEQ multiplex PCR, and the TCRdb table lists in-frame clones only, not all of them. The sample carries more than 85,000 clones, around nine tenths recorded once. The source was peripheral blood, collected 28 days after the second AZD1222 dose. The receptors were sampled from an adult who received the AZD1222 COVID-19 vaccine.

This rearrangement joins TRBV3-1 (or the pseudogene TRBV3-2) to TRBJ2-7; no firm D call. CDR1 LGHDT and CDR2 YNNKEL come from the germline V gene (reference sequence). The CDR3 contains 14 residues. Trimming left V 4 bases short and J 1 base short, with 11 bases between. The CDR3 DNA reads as TGTGCCAGCAGCCGCCCACTGGGATCCTACGAGCAGTACTTC. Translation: CASSRPLGSYEQYF.

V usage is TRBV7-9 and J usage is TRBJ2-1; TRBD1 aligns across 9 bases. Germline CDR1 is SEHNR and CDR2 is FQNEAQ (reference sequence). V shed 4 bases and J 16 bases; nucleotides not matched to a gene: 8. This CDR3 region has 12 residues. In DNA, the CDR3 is TGTGCCAGCAGCTCAACCGGGACAGGGTCTTTCTTC. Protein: CASSSTGTGSFF.

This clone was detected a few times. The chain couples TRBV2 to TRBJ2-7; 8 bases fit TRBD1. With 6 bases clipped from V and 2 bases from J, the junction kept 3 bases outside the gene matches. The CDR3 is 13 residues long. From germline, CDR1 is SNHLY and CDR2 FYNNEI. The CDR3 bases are TGTGCCAGCAGCCGACAGGGGCCCTACGAGCAGTACTTC. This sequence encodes CASSRQGPYEQYF.

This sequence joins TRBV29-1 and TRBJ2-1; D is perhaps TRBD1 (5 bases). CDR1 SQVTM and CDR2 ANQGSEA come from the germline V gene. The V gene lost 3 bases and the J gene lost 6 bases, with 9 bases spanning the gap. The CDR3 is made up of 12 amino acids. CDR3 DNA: TGCAGCGTTGACCCAGGGCCCAATGAGCAGTTCTTC. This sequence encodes CSVDPGPNEQFF.

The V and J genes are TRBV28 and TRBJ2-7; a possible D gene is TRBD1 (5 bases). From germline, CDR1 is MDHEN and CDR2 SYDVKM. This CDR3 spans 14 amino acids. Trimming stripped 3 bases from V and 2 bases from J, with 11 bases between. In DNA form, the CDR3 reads TGTGCCAGCAGTTTGACTGACAGCCCCTACGAGCAGTACTTC. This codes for CASSLTDSPYEQYF.

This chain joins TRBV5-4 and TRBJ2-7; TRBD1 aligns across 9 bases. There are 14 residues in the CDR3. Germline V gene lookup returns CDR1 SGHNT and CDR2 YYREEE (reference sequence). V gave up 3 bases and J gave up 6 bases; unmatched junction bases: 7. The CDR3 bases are TGTGCCAGCAGCTCCCCGGGACAGGGTCGCGAGCAGTACTTC. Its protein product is CASSSPGQGREQYF. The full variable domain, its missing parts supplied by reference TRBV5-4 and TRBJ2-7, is ETGVTQSPTHLIKTRGQQVTLRCSSQSGHNTVSWYQQALGQGPQFIFQYYREEENGRGNFPPRFSGLQFPNYSSELNVNALELDDSALYLCASSSPGQGREQYFGPGTRLTVT.